This T cell receptor beta chain appears in the sequencing data of a study of T cells in Graves' hyperthyroidism and ophthalmopathy. Study-level points and caveats: Blood shared most expanded thyroid clonotypes above 0.001.

Across 18 months, stable Graves' hyperthyroidism was marked by no progression to ophthalmopathy. This clonotype was picked up many times. The target antigen is unknown. Trimming removed 5 bases from V and 6 bases from J, with 17 bases in between. The CDR3 extends over 14 amino acids. Germline V lookup: CDR1 MDHEN, CDR2 SYDVKM. RNA transcripts served as the template for amplifying TCR beta CDR3 regions. The primer set for the first-round RT-PCR of the TCR CDR3 was HTBI. TCRdb reprocessed the multiplex PCR reads with MiXCR, giving one entry per CDR3 protein. The repertoire includes 450,000 to 600,000 distinct CDR3 sequences, around 15% of them detected once, and approximately 14% sits in the top ten.

Sequences were obtained from blood. V gene TRBV28 combines with J gene TRBJ2-7; D is tentatively TRBD1 or TRBD2 (7 bases each). The clonotype was recovered from a woman in her thirties or forties with Graves' hyperthyroidism. CDR3 loop: CASSLLTGEGEQYF. The DNA of the CDR3 is TGTGCCAGCAGTCTGTTAACAGGGGAGGGCGAGCAGTACTTC.